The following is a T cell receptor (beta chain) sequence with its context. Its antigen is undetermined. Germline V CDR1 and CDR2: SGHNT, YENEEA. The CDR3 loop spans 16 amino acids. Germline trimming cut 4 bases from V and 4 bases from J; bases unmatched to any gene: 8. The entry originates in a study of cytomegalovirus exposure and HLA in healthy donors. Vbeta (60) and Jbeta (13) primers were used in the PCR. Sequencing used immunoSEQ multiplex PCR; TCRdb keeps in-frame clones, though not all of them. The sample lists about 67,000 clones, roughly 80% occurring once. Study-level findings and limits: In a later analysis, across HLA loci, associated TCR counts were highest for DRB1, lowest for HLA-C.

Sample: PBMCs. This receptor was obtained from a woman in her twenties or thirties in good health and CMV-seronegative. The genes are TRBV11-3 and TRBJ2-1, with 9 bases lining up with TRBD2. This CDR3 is CASSSSLAGTYNEQFF. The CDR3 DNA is TGTGCCAGCAGCTCCTCCCTAGCGGGGACATACAATGAGCAGTTCTTC.